The 29 T cell receptor beta chains given below trace back to one sample, sequenced in a study of T cells in Graves' hyperthyroidism and ophthalmopathy. TCR beta CDR3 regions were amplified from RNA. TCR CDR3 underwent first-round RT-PCR with the HTBI primer set. TCRdb reprocessed the multiplex PCR reads via MiXCR and lists one record per CDR3 protein. Of approximately 620,000 distinct CDR3 sequences in the sample, approximately 16% are singletons; the top ten hold 2.5% to 4%. Sample: blood. The source is a woman in her forties with Graves' ophthalmopathy.

Worth noting for this clonotype: A much larger clone lies one base from this, so it may be a read error. The chain is built from TRBV28 and TRBJ1-1, with 8 positions matching TRBD1. This CDR3 contains 12 residues. CDR1 and CDR2 (germline): MDHEN, SYDVKM. The junction had 5 bases not matched to a gene; V was cut back by 10 bases and J by 4 bases. The CDR3 DNA is TGTGCCATCAGGACAGGGAGCACTGAAGCTTTCTTT. Its protein product is CAIRTGSTEAFF.

This clonotype was observed many times. The chain carries TRBV7-9 and TRBJ2-7, with D possibly being TRBD1 (6 bases). Between the trimmed V and J ends, which lost 4 bases and 2 bases, there was a span of 15 bases. Germline CDR1 and CDR2: SEHNR and FQNEAQ (reference sequence). The CDR3 totals 15 residues. The CDR3 DNA reads TGTGCCAGCAGCTCCTACCGGGACACGACCTACGAGCAGTACTTC. It yields the protein CASSSYRDTTYEQYF. Drawing the rest from reference TRBV7-9 and TRBJ2-7, the complete variable domain is DTGVSQNPRHKITKRGQNVTFRCDPISEHNRLYWYRQTLGQGPEFLTYFQNEAQLEKSRLLSDRFSAERPKGSFSTLEIQRTEQGDSAMYLCASSSYRDTTYEQYFGPGTRLTVT.

The V gene is TRBV30, the J gene TRBJ1-2; D gene ambiguous. V was cut by 6 bases and J by 7 bases, with 21 bases left in between. This CDR3 comprises 14 residues. Germline CDR1 is GTSNPN and CDR2 is SVGIG (reference sequence). CDR3 coding DNA: TGTGCCTGTCAGCTGGGCCCTCTAAGCGGTGGCTACACCTTC. Residues: CACQLGPLSGGYTF.

CDR3 protein: CASIRTGSRNTGELFF. Here the CDR3 DNA reads TGTGCCAGCATCCGGACAGGGTCAAGGAACACCGGGGAGCTGTTTTTT. The V and J genes are TRBV28 and TRBJ2-2, with 8 bases fitting TRBD1. Germline-derived CDR1 and CDR2 are MDHEN and SYDVKM. V shed 7 bases, J shed 1 base, and the junction held 8 bases outside the gene matches. The CDR3 runs 16 residues.

The chain uses TRBV15 and TRBJ1-2, with a weak D call TRBD1 (6 bases). Trimming cost V 3 bases and J 3 bases, with 11 bases left between them. CDR3 length equals 14 residues. In germline, CDR1 is LNHNV, CDR2 YYDKDF (reference sequence). CDR3 amino acids: CATSRERGDYGYTF. In nucleotides, the CDR3 is TGTGCCACCAGCAGGGAAAGGGGGGACTATGGCTACACCTTC.

This clonotype came up many times. The chain uses TRBV20-1 and TRBJ2-1, with 13 bases fitting TRBD2. J gave up 8 bases and V 3 bases, and 4 bases lay outside the gene matches. CDR1 and CDR2 (germline): DFQATT, SNEGSKA (reference sequence). The CDR3 contains 14 residues. The CDR3 spells CSARGTSGIDEQFF. The CDR3 coding sequence is TGCAGTGCTAGGGGGACTAGCGGGATCGATGAGCAGTTCTTC.

This clonotype showed up many times. CDR3 sequence (DNA): TGCAGTGCTAGGGAACTAGCGGGAGATCAGGGTGAGCAGTTCTTC. Translated, it gives CSARELAGDQGEQFF. The rearrangement joins TRBV20-1 to TRBJ2-1; 11 nucleotides align to TRBD2. CDR1 is DFQATT, CDR2 SNEGSKA, per germline (reference sequence). With 3 bases clipped from V and 9 bases from J, the junction kept 10 bases outside the gene matches. This CDR3 comprises 15 residues.

A word on this clonotype: This clone may be a read error of a much larger clone one base away. The chain is built from TRBV20-1 and TRBJ2-1, with 8 bases lining up with TRBD2. Per germline, CDR1 DFQATT and CDR2 SNEGSKA (reference sequence). The CDR3 is made up of 14 amino acids. The junction had 13 bases not matched to a gene; V was cut back by 6 bases and J by 9 bases. In DNA form, the CDR3 reads TGCAGTGCGAACATGGGACTAGGGCGCGGTGAGCAGTTCTTC. This translates into CSANMGLGRGEQFF.

There are many counts of this clonotype. The V gene is TRBV12-3 or TRBV12-4, the J gene TRBJ2-3; D remains unclear. This CDR3 is 14 amino acids long. Trimming removed 3 bases at V and 6 bases at J, with 13 bases between. The chain's CDR3 is CASSFAQLSDTQYF. CDR3 bases: TGTGCCAGCAGTTTCGCACAATTAAGCGATACGCAGTATTTT.

This clonotype showed up many times. The gene calls are TRBV5-1 and TRBJ2-2, with D possibly being TRBD2 (6 bases). V lost 4 bases and J 5 bases, leaving 15 bases between the germline ends. Germline V gene sequence: CDR1 SGHRS, CDR2 YFSETQ. CDR3 length: 15 residues. CDR3 loop: CASSRGDGGTGELFF. CDR3 bases: TGCGCCAGCAGCCGGGGAGATGGAGGGACCGGGGAGCTGTTTTTT.

With respect to this clonotype: The junction shows a germline mismatch at one end, possibly a read error. This chain connects TRBV28 to TRBJ2-7; D perhaps matches TRBD2 (6 bases). Germline CDR1 and CDR2: MDHEN and SYDVKM. The CDR3 runs 13 residues. The CDR3 nucleotides read TGTGCCGGCAGCTACCTCCTCGGGGGCGAGCAGTACTTC. It translates to CAGSYLLGGEQYF. The complete variable domain, with remaining parts taken from reference TRBV28 and TRBJ2-7, reads DVKVTQSSRYLVKRTGEKVFLECVQDMDHENMFWYRQDPGLGLRLIYFSYDVKMKEKGDIPEGYSVSREKKERFSLILESASTNQTSMYLCAGSYLLGGEQYFGPGTRLTVT.

At least ten counts were recorded for this clonotype. The V call is TRBV6-5, the J call TRBJ1-4; D not resolved. The length of the CDR3 is 16 residues. Trimming removed 0 bases from V and 6 bases from J, with 14 bases in between. The germline gives CDR1 MNHEY, CDR2 SVGAGI. CDR3 residues: CASSYSSGVIHEKLFF. In nucleotides, the CDR3 is TGTGCCAGCAGTTACTCGAGTGGTGTCATTCATGAAAAACTGTTTTTT.

This clonotype was picked up many times. As DNA, the CDR3 is TGTGCCTGGAGTCCCGGGACAGGGCCTGAAAAACTGTTTTTT. Its translation is CAWSPGTGPEKLFF. This chain joins TRBV30 and TRBJ1-4, with TRBD1 matching over 9 bases. Germline CDR1 GTSNPN, CDR2 SVGIG (reference sequence). The CDR3 totals 14 residues. V was clipped by 2 bases and J by 7 bases; unmatched bases: 5.

This clonotype was observed many times. The rearrangement joins TRBV28 to TRBJ1-2; D is ambiguous. The CDR3 extends over 15 amino acids. The V end was cut by 7 bases, the J end by 4 bases, with 19 bases between. The germline gives CDR1 MDHEN, CDR2 SYDVKM. The CDR3 DNA reads as TGTGCCAGCACCCTTAGGGTCCTCCGCGGCTATGGCTACACCTTC. Translating it yields CASTLRVLRGYGYTF.

This clonotype occurred many times. The chain employs TRBV18 and TRBJ2-3; a possible D gene is TRBD2 (6 bases). CDR3 length equals 12 residues. Trimming pared 8 bases from V and 4 bases from J, leaving 10 bases between. Germline CDR1 reads KGHSH; CDR2 reads LQKENI. The CDR3 loop is CASGRTPDTQYF. The CDR3 DNA reads TGTGCCAGCGGGAGGACCCCAGATACGCAGTATTTT.

This clonotype was seen ten or more times. This chain links TRBV2 with TRBJ2-7, with D unresolved. This CDR3 comprises 15 residues. Germline V CDR1 and CDR2: SNHLY, FYNNEI. The V gene lost 3 bases and the J gene lost 4 bases, with 16 bases spanning the gap. CDR3 loop: CASSEYTPPLYEQYF. DNA of the CDR3: TGTGCCAGCAGTGAGTACACACCTCCCTTATACGAGCAGTACTTC.

This clonotype has at least ten counts. The chain combines TRBV30 with TRBJ2-5, with D possibly being TRBD1 (6 bases). Trimming shortened V by 7 bases and J by 2 bases, and 14 bases separated the two germline ends. Germline CDR1 is GTSNPN and CDR2 is SVGIG (reference sequence). CDR3 size: 13 residues. The CDR3 is CASWTQGQETQYF. The CDR3 region has the DNA TGTGCCTCCTGGACCCAGGGGCAAGAGACCCAGTACTTC. The full variable domain, in which reference TRBV30 and TRBJ2-5 provide the parts outside the CDR3, is SQTIHQWPATLVQPVGSPLSLECTVEGTSNPNLYWYRQAAGRGLQLLFYSVGIGQISSEVPQNLSASRPQDRQFILSSKKLLLSDSGFYLCASWTQGQETQYFGPGTRLLVL.

The chain links TRBV15 to TRBJ1-1; unclear D gene. The CDR3 has 16 amino acids. Germline loops: CDR1 LNHNV, CDR2 YYDKDF (reference sequence). Trimming removed 1 base at V and 0 bases at J, with 12 bases between. The CDR3: CATSRVFPEMNTEAFF. The CDR3 region has the DNA TGTGCCACCAGCAGAGTTTTCCCTGAGATGAACACTGAAGCTTTCTTT.

This sequence joins TRBV6-2 or TRBV6-3 and TRBJ2-3; perhaps TRBD2 as D (6 bases). Trimming took off 11 bases at V and 5 bases at J, with 23 bases between the two ends. The CDR3 consists of 15 residues. Germline loops: CDR1 MNHEY, CDR2 SVGEGT. The DNA of the CDR3 is TGTGCCTCGGCCCCCAGCGGAGGGTTGAGAGATACGCAGTATTTT. Translated, it gives CASAPSGGLRDTQYF.

In the case of this clonotype: Given a much more abundant clone one base away, this may be a read error. The rearrangement joins TRBV5-1 to TRBJ1-2; D uncertain. Germline assignment: CDR1 SGHRS and CDR2 YFSETQ. The CDR3 runs 12 residues. CDR3 in amino acids: CAGSTDNYGYTF. The CDR3 coding sequence is TGCGCCGGCAGCACGGACAACTATGGCTACACCTTC.

In its sample, this clonotype was seen a few times. The chain joins TRBV20-1 to TRBJ1-6, with D unclear. CDR1 is DFQATT and CDR2 is SNEGSKA in the germline V gene (reference sequence). Trimming shortened V by 0 bases and J by 4 bases, and 4 bases separated the two germline ends. The CDR3 has 13 amino acids. The CDR3 nucleotides are TGCAGTGCTAGAGAATCTTATAATTCACCCCTCCACTTT. This translates into CSARESYNSPLHF.

This clonotype was found many times. V and J are TRBV18 and TRBJ1-1, with D unresolved. The V end was cut by 0 bases, the J end by 4 bases, with 6 bases between. Per germline, CDR1 KGHSH and CDR2 LQKENI. The CDR3 covers 13 residues. The CDR3 nucleotides are TGTGCCAGCTCACCACCAGGCCTCACTGAAGCTTTCTTT. Its protein is CASSPPGLTEAFF.

This clonotype has ten or more counts. The genes are TRBV12-3 or TRBV12-4 and TRBJ2-3; D remains ambiguous. The V end was cut by 5 bases, the J end by 2 bases, with 23 bases between. The CDR3 runs 18 residues. The CDR3 reads CASSPVGSTYTFTDTQYF. The CDR3 region has the DNA TGTGCCAGCAGTCCGGTGGGGTCTACTTACACTTTCACAGATACGCAGTATTTT.

This clonotype came up many times. V usage is TRBV28 and J usage is TRBJ1-5, with no clear D. The CDR3 is made up of 11 amino acids. Germline V lookup: CDR1 MDHEN, CDR2 SYDVKM. V lost 8 bases, J lost 4 bases, and 6 bases lay in between. The CDR3, as DNA: TGTGCCAGCTCCGGGAATCAGCCCCAGCATTTT. This gives the protein CASSGNQPQHF.

The V and J genes are TRBV6-1 and TRBJ2-7; 8 bases agree with TRBD1. Germline V gives CDR1 MNHNS, CDR2 SASEGT. The CDR3 is 13 amino acids. J lost 6 bases, V lost 7 bases, and 8 bases had no gene match. This chain's CDR3 is CASTPDRDLEQYF. DNA of the CDR3: TGTGCCAGCACTCCGGACAGGGATCTCGAGCAGTACTTC.

This clonotype was seen only once. The chain carries TRBV4-1 and TRBJ2-3; 8 nucleotides match TRBD2. The germline CDR1 and CDR2 sequences are MGHRA and YSYEKL. This CDR3 region has 14 residues. V was pared by 1 base and J by 5 bases, with 2 bases of the junction left unmatched. This CDR3 is CASSQGGRIDTQYF. CDR3 bases: TGCGCCAGCAGCCAAGGCGGGAGGATAGATACGCAGTATTTT.

In its sample, this clonotype was seen many times. The chain couples TRBV3-1 to TRBJ2-1; TRBD1 matches at 10 bases. CDR1 LGHDT and CDR2 YNNKEL come from the germline V gene (reference sequence). V was clipped by 2 bases and J by 4 bases; unmatched bases: 5. The CDR3 covers 16 residues. In nucleotides, the CDR3 is TGTGCCAGCAGCCAACACCCGGGACAGGGGTACAATGAGCAGTTCTTC. Protein sequence: CASSQHPGQGYNEQFF.

The chain couples TRBV7-9 to TRBJ2-7; 9 bases are shared with TRBD1. The length of the CDR3 is 16 residues. Germline lookup yields CDR1 SEHNR and CDR2 FQNEAQ (reference sequence). The V and J ends lost 7 bases and 7 bases, in that order; junction bases with no gene match: 17. The CDR3 is CASNLNAGTGTKEQYF. The CDR3 DNA reads TGTGCCAGCAACCTAAACGCCGGGACAGGGACAAAGGAGCAGTACTTC.

Comment on this clonotype: A much larger clone lies a single base off, so this may be a read error. The chain links TRBV30 to TRBJ2-3; D not resolved. The CDR3 is made up of 16 amino acids. The V gene lost 3 bases and the J gene lost 2 bases, with 18 bases spanning the gap. In germline, CDR1 is GTSNPN, CDR2 SVGIG (reference sequence). For the CDR3, the DNA is TGTGCCTGGAGAGAGCCAGAACTTTTCTACACAGATACGCAGTATTTT. Protein: CAWREPELFYTDTQYF.